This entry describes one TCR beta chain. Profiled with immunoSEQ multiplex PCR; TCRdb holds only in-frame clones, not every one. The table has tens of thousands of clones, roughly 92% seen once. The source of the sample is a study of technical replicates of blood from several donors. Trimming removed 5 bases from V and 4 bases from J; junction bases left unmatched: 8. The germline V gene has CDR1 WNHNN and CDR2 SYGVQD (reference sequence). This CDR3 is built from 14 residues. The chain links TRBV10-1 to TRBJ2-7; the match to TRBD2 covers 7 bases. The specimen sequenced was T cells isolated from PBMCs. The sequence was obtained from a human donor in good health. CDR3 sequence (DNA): TGCGCCAGCAGTTACCGCGGGAGTCTATACGAGCAGTACTTC. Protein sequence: CASSYRGSLYEQYF.